This T cell receptor (beta chain) was captured in a study of cytomegalovirus exposure and HLA in healthy donors. TCRdb's table, derived via immunoSEQ multiplex PCR, lists solely in-frame clones and lacks some. The table records 200,000 to 250,000 clones, over 80% of them present only once. Trimming at V came to 0 bases and at J to 3 bases, leaving 1 base not matched to a gene. The CDR3 has 15 amino acids. The germline gives CDR1 SGHRS, CDR2 YFSETQ. The material sequenced was PBMCs. This sequence originates from a young woman in good health and CMV-seropositive. The V and J genes are TRBV5-1 and TRBJ2-3, with 10 bases fitting TRBD2. This chain's CDR3 is CASSLASGRTDTQYF. As DNA, the CDR3 is TGCGCCAGCAGCTTGGCTAGCGGGAGAACAGATACGCAGTATTTT.